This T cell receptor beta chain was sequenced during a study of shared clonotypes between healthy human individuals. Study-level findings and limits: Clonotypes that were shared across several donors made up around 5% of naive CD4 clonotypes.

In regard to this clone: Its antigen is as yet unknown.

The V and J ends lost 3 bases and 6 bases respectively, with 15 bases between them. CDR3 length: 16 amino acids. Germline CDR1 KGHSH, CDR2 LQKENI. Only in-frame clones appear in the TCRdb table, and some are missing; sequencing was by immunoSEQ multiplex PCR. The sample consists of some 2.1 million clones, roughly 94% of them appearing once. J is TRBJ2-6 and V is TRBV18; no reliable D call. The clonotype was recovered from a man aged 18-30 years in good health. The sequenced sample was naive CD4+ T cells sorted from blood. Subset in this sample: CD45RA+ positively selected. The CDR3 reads CASSPLVPNMANVLTF. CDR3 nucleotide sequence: TGTGCCAGCTCACCCCTCGTACCCAATATGGCCAACGTCCTGACTTTC.